The 26 T cell receptor beta chains listed next were all sequenced from one sample in a study of cytomegalovirus exposure and HLA in healthy donors. The study ran its PCR with 60 Vbeta and 13 Jbeta primers. The repertoire was sequenced with immunoSEQ multiplex PCR; TCRdb's copy has only in-frame clones and lacks some. The repertoire consists of more than 110,000 clones, with over 70% occurring once and the leading ten covering approximately 0.97%. The sequenced sample was PBMCs. The receptors were sampled from a man between 18 and 29 years old in good health and CMV-seronegative.

V usage is TRBV5-6 and J usage is TRBJ1-2, with D tentatively TRBD1 (5 bases). The CDR3 runs to 13 residues. V lost 2 bases, J lost 6 bases, and 11 bases lay in between. CDR1 is SGHDT and CDR2 is YYEEEE in the germline V gene. Written as DNA, the CDR3 is TGTGCCAGCAGCTTTACAGGTTCAGATGGCTACACCTTC. Encoded protein: CASSFTGSDGYTF.

The sample holds a few counts of this clone. This chain uses TRBV2 with TRBJ2-7; 7 bases agree with TRBD1. The CDR3 is 17 residues long. Trimming cost V 2 bases and J 3 bases; bases outside gene matches: 13. Germline lookup yields CDR1 SNHLY and CDR2 FYNNEI. CDR3 bases: TGTGCCAGCAGTGAATCCTCCGGGACAGTAATAAACTACGAGCAGTACTTC. Translation gives CASSESSGTVINYEQYF.

V gene TRBV14 combines with J gene TRBJ2-5, with D perhaps matching TRBD1 (5 bases). The V gene's germline CDR1 is SGHDN and CDR2 FVKESK. This CDR3 region has 13 residues. V lost 0 bases and J lost 11, with 13 bases in between. The CDR3 here is CASSQELGAQQYF. The CDR3 nucleotides read TGTGCCAGCAGCCAAGAGTTAGGGGCCCAGCAGTACTTC.

The J gene is TRBJ1-3, the V gene TRBV6-5, with 8 bases fitting TRBD1. The CDR3 is 15 amino acids. After removal of 6 bases from V and 1 base from J, the junction contained 5 bases not matched to a gene. Germline V gene lookup returns CDR1 MNHEY and CDR2 SVGAGI. The CDR3 DNA sequence: TGTGCCAGCAGCAGCAGGGGGCTGTCTGGAAACACCATATATTTT. The encoded protein is CASSSRGLSGNTIYF.

The chain has TRBV6-1 and TRBJ2-5; TRBD1 might be the D (5 bases). This CDR3 contains 15 residues. CDR1 and CDR2 from the germline V gene are MNHNS and SASEGT. V shed 1 base and J shed 4 bases, with 13 bases lying between them. The CDR3 spells CASSEEGRTSETQYF. CDR3 coding DNA: TGTGCCAGCAGTGAAGAGGGGCGGACCTCAGAGACCCAGTACTTC.

The rearrangement links TRBV5-1 to TRBJ2-2; 9 positions agree with TRBD1. Germline lookup yields CDR1 SGHRS and CDR2 YFSETQ. Trimming removed 3 bases from V and 4 bases from J; junction bases left unmatched: 4. CDR3 length equals 15 residues. This chain's CDR3 is CASSWTTGGTGELFF. The CDR3 region has the DNA TGCGCCAGCAGCTGGACGACAGGGGGCACCGGGGAGCTGTTTTTT.

The chain links TRBV13 to TRBJ1-2, with D tentatively TRBD1 (6 bases). Germline CDR1 and CDR2: PRHDT and FYEKMQ (reference sequence). V dropped 5 bases and J dropped 4 bases, with 20 bases sitting between them. CDR3 length equals 16 residues. For the CDR3, the DNA is TGTGCCAGCAGCGGAAGACATCAGGGGCCCTCCTATGGCTACACCTTC. Translated, it gives CASSGRHQGPSYGYTF.

The V and J genes are TRBV7-8 and TRBJ2-7; tentatively, D is TRBD1 (6 bases). CDR3 size: 14 residues. Germline lookup yields CDR1 SGHVS and CDR2 FQNEAQ. The V end was cut by 5 bases, the J end by 2 bases, with 13 bases between. This chain's CDR3 is CASSLRQAAYEQYF. CDR3 sequence (DNA): TGTGCCAGCAGCCTCCGACAGGCCGCCTACGAGCAGTACTTC.

The chain recombines TRBV5-6 with TRBJ2-1; perhaps TRBD2 as D (7 bases). The germline V gene encodes CDR1 SGHDT and CDR2 YYEEEE. V lost 3 bases to trimming and J lost 9 bases, with 19 bases between them. The CDR3 has 15 amino acids. The CDR3 reads CASSSQQGGVLEQFF. CDR3 bases: TGTGCCAGCAGCTCTCAACAGGGAGGGGTCCTTGAGCAGTTCTTC.

This clone appeared a few times. The chain has TRBV19 and TRBJ1-4; the match to TRBD1 covers 8 bases. Germline V gene lookup returns CDR1 LNHDA and CDR2 SQIVND (reference sequence). Germline trimming cut 7 bases from V and 3 bases from J; bases unmatched to any gene: 7. The CDR3 loop spans 15 amino acids. The CDR3 region is CASMDRVIPNEKLFF. The CDR3 DNA sequence: TGTGCCAGTATGGACAGGGTCATCCCTAATGAAAAACTGTTTTTT.

The rearrangement uses TRBV27 and TRBJ2-7, with 7 bases lining up with TRBD1. V trimming: 4 bases; J trimming: 3 bases; junction bases outside the gene matches: 12. The CDR3 extends over 16 amino acids. Germline loops: CDR1 MNHEY, CDR2 SMNVEV (reference sequence). The CDR3 region is CASSSRGRRGSYEQYF. CDR3 nucleotides: TGTGCCAGCAGTTCGAGGGGGCGCAGGGGGAGCTACGAGCAGTACTTC.

The V and J genes are TRBV5-4 and TRBJ1-1; 7 bases are shared with TRBD1. There are 15 residues in the CDR3. V was clipped by 2 bases and J by 0 bases; unmatched bases: 4. Germline V gene data show CDR1 as SGHNT and CDR2 as YYREEE (reference sequence). In DNA form, the CDR3 reads TGTGCCAGCAGCTTAAGAGGGGGCATGAACACTGAAGCTTTCTTT. Translating it yields CASSLRGGMNTEAFF. The full variable domain, with the rest looked up from reference TRBV5-4 and TRBJ1-1, is ETGVTQSPTHLIKTRGQQVTLRCSSQSGHNTVSWYQQALGQGPQFIFQYYREEENGRGNFPPRFSGLQFPNYSSELNVNALELDDSALYLCASSLRGGMNTEAFFGQGTRLTVV.

The gene calls are TRBV27 and TRBJ2-2, with TRBD2 matching over 7 bases. The CDR3 runs 14 residues. Germline-derived CDR1 and CDR2 are MNHEY and SMNVEV (reference sequence). V was clipped by 6 bases and J by 5 bases; unmatched bases: 6. DNA of the CDR3: TGTGCCAGCAGAAACGCGGGGGTTACCGGGGAGCTGTTTTTT. It is translated as CASRNAGVTGELFF.

This clone showed up just once. CDR3 residues: CASSSPGAENIQYF. Written as DNA, the CDR3 is TGTGCCAGCAGCTCGCCGGGAGCGGAAAACATTCAGTACTTC. The rearrangement uses TRBV13 and TRBJ2-4; D may be TRBD2 (6 bases). Germline CDR1 reads PRHDT; CDR2 reads FYEKMQ (reference sequence). CDR3 length: 14 amino acids. V was trimmed by 4 bases and J by 5 bases, leaving 12 bases between them.

The chain is built from TRBV25-1 and TRBJ1-1; no reliable D call. The CDR3 has 16 residues. Germline CDR1 is MGHDK and CDR2 is SYGVNS. Deletions cut 1 base from V and 4 bases from J, with 16 bases between. CDR3 bases: TGTGCCAGCAGTGAATCGGCCGCCAGGCCCGGCACTGAAGCTTTCTTT. As protein: CASSESAARPGTEAFF.

The chain combines TRBV5-1 with TRBJ1-3; D gene ambiguous. The CDR3 has 12 amino acids. Germline V CDR1 and CDR2: SGHRS, YFSETQ. V was cut by 1 base and J by 4 bases, with 3 bases left in between. The CDR3 spells CASSLQGNTIYF. The CDR3 nucleotides read TGCGCCAGCAGCTTGCAGGGAAACACCATATATTTT.

The rearrangement links TRBV11-2 to TRBJ1-1, with a weak D call TRBD1 (5 bases). The CDR3 runs 15 residues. V was pared by 2 bases and J by 7 bases, with 17 bases between. CDR1 and CDR2 from the germline V gene are SGHAT and FQNNGV. The CDR3, as DNA: TGTGCCAGCAGCTTAAAGGGACTGGGTTTGGGTGAAGCTTTCTTT. Translating it yields CASSLKGLGLGEAFF.

This clone occurred once. The chain is built from TRBV7-6 and TRBJ1-5; 7 bases are a match to TRBD1. The CDR3 runs 14 residues. Germline CDR1 is SGHVS and CDR2 is FNYEAQ. J was trimmed by 6 bases and V by 0 bases; bases with no gene match: 2. In DNA form, the CDR3 reads TGTGCCAGCAGCTTAGCCAGGGGGATTCAGCCCCAGCATTTT. This codes for CASSLARGIQPQHF.

This chain links TRBV4-3 with TRBJ1-1; possibly TRBD1 for D (6 bases). Trimming took off 4 bases at V and 1 base at J, with 13 bases between the two ends. The CDR3 is made up of 15 amino acids. From germline, CDR1 is LGHNA and CDR2 YSLEER. The CDR3 here is CASSLTRDKNTEAFF. The DNA of the CDR3 is TGCGCCAGCAGCCTAACCCGGGACAAGAACACTGAAGCTTTCTTT.

CDR3: CASSSGQSANYGYTF. In DNA form, the CDR3 reads TGTGCCAGCAGCTCCGGACAGTCAGCTAACTATGGCTACACCTTC. This chain connects TRBV2 to TRBJ1-2; D is perhaps TRBD1 (6 bases). This CDR3 region has 15 residues. Looked up from germline, CDR1 is SNHLY and CDR2 is FYNNEI. V lost 6 bases and J lost 0, with 14 bases in between.

The rearrangement links TRBV9 to TRBJ2-7; TRBD1 matches at 7 bases. V was pared by 2 bases and J by 1 base, with 3 bases of the junction left unmatched. Germline values: CDR1 SGDLS, CDR2 YYNGEE. CDR3 size: 14 residues. The CDR3 protein is CASSVGQRSYEQYF. DNA of the CDR3: TGTGCCAGCAGCGTGGGACAGAGATCCTACGAGCAGTACTTC.

J is TRBJ2-1 and V is TRBV2; D is undetermined. V lost 5 bases and J lost 4, with 9 bases in between. The V gene's germline CDR1 is SNHLY and CDR2 FYNNEI. This CDR3 comprises 13 residues. CDR3 in amino acids: CASSPEPYNEQFF. The CDR3 DNA reads TGTGCCAGCAGTCCTGAGCCTTACAATGAGCAGTTCTTC.

CDR3 residues: CASSQGVDRGTEAFF. The CDR3 coding sequence is TGCGCCAGCAGCCAAGGTGTGGACAGGGGGACTGAAGCTTTCTTT. The gene calls are TRBV4-3 and TRBJ1-1; 10 bases fit TRBD1. This CDR3 is 15 amino acids long. CDR1 is LGHNA, CDR2 YSLEER, per germline. V gave up 1 base and J gave up 5 bases; unmatched junction bases: 4.

This clone was seen only once. The same CDR3 also results from other DNA sequences found in this sample. This chain joins TRBV5-1 and TRBJ2-7; D gene ambiguous. The germline V gene encodes CDR1 SGHRS and CDR2 YFSETQ. Trimming pared 0 bases from V and 4 bases from J, leaving 8 bases between. CDR3 size: 13 residues. The CDR3 coding sequence is TGCGCCAGCAGCTTGGTCTCAGGATACGAGCAGTACTTC. Translated, it gives CASSLVSGYEQYF.

The CDR3 DNA reads TGTGCCAGCAGAACGGGACAGGGGGCGAATTCACCCCTCCACTTT. Its translation is CASRTGQGANSPLHF. V gene TRBV7-2 combines with J gene TRBJ1-6; TRBD1 agrees at 12 bases. This CDR3 is 15 amino acids long. Germline CDR1 SGHTA, CDR2 FQGNSA. With 6 bases clipped from V and 7 bases from J, the junction kept 4 bases outside the gene matches. Full variable domain (missing parts from reference TRBV7-2 and TRBJ1-6): GAGVSQSPSNKVTEKGKDVELRCDPISGHTALYWYRQSLGQGLEFLIYFQGNSAPDKSGLPSDRFSAERTGGSVSTLTIQRTQQEDSAVYLCASRTGQGANSPLHFGNGTRLTVT.

This clone has more than one count but fewer than ten. CDR3 bases: TGCGCCAGCAGCCACGGACAGGGGAAGTACGAGCAGTACTTC. Protein product: CASSHGQGKYEQYF. This chain connects TRBV4-1 to TRBJ2-7, with 9 positions matching TRBD1. The CDR3 extends over 14 amino acids. Looked up from germline, CDR1 is MGHRA and CDR2 is YSYEKL. Trimming cost V 3 bases and J 4 bases; bases outside gene matches: 4.